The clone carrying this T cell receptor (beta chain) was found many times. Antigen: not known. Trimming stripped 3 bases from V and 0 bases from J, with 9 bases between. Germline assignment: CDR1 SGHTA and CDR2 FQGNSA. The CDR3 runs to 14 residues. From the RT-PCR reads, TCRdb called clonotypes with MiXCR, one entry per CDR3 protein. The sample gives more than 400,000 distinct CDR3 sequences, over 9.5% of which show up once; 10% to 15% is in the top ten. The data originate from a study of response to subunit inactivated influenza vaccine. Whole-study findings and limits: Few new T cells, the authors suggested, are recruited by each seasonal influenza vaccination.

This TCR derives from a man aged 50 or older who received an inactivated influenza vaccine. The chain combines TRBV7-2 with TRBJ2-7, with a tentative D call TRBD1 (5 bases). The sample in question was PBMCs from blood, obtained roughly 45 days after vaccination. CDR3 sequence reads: CASSLQGLSYEQYF. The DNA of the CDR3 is TGTGCCAGCAGCTTGCAGGGTCTCTCCTACGAGCAGTACTTC.